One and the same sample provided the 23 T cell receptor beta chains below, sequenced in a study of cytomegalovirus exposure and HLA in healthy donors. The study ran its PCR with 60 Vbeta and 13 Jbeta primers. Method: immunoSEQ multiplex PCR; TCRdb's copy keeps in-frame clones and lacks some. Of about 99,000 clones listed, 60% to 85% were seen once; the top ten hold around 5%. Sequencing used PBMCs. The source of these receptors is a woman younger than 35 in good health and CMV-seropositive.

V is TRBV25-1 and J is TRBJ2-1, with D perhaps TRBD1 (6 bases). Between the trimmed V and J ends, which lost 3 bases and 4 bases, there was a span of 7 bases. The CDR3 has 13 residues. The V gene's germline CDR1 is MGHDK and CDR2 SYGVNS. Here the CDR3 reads CASSDTGYNEQFF. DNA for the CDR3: TGTGCCAGCAGTGACACAGGGTACAATGAGCAGTTCTTC.

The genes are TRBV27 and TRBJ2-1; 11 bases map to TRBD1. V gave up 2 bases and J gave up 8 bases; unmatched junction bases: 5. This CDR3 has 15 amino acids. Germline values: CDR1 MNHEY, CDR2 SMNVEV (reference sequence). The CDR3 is CASSLGTGGFDEQFF. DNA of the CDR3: TGTGCCAGCAGTTTAGGGACAGGGGGTTTTGATGAGCAGTTCTTC.

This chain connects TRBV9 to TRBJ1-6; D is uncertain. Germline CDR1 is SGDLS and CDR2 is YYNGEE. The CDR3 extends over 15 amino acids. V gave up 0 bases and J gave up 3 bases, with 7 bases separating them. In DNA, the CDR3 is TGTGCCAGCAGCGTAGCCGGGTTCTATAATTCACCCCTCCACTTT. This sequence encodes CASSVAGFYNSPLHF.

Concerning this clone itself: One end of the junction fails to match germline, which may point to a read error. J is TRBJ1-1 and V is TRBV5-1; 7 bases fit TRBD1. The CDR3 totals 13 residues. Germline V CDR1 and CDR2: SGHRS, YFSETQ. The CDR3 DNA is TGCGCCAGCAGATTGGGACAGTACACTGAAGCTTTCTTT. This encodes CASRLGQYTEAFF.

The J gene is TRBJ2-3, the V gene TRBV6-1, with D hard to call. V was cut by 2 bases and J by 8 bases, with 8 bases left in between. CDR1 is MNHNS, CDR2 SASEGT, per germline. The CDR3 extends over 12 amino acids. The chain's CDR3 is CASSEMEITQYF. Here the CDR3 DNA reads TGTGCCAGCAGTGAAATGGAGATTACGCAGTATTTT.

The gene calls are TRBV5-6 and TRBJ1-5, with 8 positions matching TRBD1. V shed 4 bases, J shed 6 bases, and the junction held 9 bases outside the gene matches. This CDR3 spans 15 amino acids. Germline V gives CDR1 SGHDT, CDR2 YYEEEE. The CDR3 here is CASSIQGGWGQPQHF. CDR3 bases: TGTGCCAGCAGCATACAGGGGGGTTGGGGTCAGCCCCAGCATTTT.

The CDR3 region is CASSESVAGGSYEQYF. The CDR3 DNA is TGTGCCAGCAGTGAGTCAGTAGCGGGAGGCTCCTACGAGCAGTACTTC. The rearrangement links TRBV6-1 to TRBJ2-7; 10 nucleotides align to TRBD2. This CDR3 region has 16 residues. Germline CDR1 is MNHNS and CDR2 is SASEGT. J lost 0 bases, V lost 3 bases, and 5 bases had no gene match.

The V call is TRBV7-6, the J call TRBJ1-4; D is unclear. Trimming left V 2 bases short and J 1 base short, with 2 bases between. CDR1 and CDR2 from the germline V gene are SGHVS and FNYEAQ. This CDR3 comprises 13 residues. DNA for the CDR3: TGTGCCAGCAGCTTACAAACTAATGAAAAACTGTTTTTT. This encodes CASSLQTNEKLFF.

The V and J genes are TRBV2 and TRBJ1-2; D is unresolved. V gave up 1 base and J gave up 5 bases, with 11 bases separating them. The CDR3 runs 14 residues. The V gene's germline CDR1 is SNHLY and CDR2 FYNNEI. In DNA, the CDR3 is TGTGCCAGCAGTGAAGGTCAGATCATGTATGGCTACACCTTC. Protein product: CASSEGQIMYGYTF.

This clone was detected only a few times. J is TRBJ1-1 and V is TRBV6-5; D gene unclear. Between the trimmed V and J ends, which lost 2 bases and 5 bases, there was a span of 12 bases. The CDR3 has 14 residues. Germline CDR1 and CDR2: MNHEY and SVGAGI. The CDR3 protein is CASSYPGEGTEAFF. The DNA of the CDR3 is TGTGCCAGCAGTTACCCGGGAGAGGGAACTGAAGCTTTCTTT.

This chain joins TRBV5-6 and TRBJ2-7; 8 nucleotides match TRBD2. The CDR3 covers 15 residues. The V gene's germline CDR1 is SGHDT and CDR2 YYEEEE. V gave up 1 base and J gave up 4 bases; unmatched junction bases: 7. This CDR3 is CASSLMPSGQYEQYF. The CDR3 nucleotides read TGTGCCAGCAGCTTGATGCCTAGCGGGCAATACGAGCAGTACTTC.

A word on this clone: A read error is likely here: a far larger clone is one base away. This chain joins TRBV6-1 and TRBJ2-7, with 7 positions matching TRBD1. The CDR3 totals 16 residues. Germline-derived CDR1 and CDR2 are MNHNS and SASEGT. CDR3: CTSSEDADRPSYEQYF. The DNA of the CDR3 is TGTACCAGCAGTGAAGATGCGGACAGGCCCTCCTACGAGCAGTACTTC.

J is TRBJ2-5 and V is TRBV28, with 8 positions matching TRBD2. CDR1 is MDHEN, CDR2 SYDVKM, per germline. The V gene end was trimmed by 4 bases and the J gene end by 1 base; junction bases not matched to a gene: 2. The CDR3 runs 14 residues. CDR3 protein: CASSSGGPQETQYF. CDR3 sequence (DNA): TGTGCCAGCAGTTCGGGAGGGCCCCAAGAGACCCAGTACTTC.

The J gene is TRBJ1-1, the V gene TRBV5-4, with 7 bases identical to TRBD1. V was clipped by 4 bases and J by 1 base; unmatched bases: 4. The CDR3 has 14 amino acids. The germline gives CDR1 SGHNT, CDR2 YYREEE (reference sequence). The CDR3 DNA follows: TGTGCCAGCAGCCTACAGGGGACGAACACTGAAGCTTTCTTT. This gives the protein CASSLQGTNTEAFF.

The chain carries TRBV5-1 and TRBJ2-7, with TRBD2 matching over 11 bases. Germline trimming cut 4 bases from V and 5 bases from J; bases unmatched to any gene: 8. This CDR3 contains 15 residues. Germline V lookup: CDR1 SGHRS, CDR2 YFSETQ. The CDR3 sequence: CASSPLAGGSHEQYF. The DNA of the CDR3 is TGCGCCAGCAGCCCCCTAGCGGGAGGCTCTCACGAGCAGTACTTC.

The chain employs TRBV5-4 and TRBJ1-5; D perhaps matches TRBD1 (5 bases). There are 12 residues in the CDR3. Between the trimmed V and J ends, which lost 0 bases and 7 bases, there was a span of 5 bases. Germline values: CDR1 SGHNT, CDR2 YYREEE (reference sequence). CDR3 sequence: CASSLEGQPQHF. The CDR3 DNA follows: TGTGCCAGCAGCTTGGAGGGGCAGCCCCAGCATTTT.

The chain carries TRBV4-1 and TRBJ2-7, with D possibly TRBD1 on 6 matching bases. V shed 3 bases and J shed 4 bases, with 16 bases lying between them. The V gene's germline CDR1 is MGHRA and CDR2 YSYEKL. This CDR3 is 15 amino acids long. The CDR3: CASSQETGDIYEQYF. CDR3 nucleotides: TGCGCCAGCAGCCAGGAGACAGGTGACATATACGAGCAGTACTTC.

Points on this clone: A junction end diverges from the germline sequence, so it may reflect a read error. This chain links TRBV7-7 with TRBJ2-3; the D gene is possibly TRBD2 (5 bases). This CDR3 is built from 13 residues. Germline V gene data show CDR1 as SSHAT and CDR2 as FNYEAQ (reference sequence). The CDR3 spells CASSSTGIDGQYF. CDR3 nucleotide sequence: TGTGCTAGCAGTTCCACGGGGATCGATGGGCAGTATTTT.

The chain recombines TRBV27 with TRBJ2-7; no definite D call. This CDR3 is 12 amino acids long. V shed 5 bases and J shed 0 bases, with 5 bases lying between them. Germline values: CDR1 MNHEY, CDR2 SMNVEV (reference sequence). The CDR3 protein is CASSPSSYEQYF. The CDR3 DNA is TGTGCCAGCAGTCCCAGCTCCTACGAGCAGTACTTC.

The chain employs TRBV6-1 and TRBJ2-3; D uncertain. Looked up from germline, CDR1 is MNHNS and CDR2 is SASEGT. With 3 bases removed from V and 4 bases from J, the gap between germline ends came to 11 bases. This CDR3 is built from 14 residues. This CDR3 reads CASSDFGSSDTQYF. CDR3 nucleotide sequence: TGTGCCAGCAGTGACTTTGGCAGTTCAGATACGCAGTATTTT.

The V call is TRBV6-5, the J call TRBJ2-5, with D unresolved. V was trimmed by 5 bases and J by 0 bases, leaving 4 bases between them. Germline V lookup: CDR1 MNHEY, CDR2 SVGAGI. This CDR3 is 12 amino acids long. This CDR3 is CASSQNQETQYF. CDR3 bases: TGTGCCAGCAGTCAAAACCAAGAGACCCAGTACTTC.

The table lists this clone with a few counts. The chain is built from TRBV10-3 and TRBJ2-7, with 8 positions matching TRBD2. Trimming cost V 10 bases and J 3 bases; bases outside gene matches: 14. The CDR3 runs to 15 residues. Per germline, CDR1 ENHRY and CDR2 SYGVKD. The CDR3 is CASYPSGPPVYEQYF. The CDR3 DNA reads TGTGCCAGCTACCCTAGCGGGCCGCCGGTCTACGAGCAGTACTTC.

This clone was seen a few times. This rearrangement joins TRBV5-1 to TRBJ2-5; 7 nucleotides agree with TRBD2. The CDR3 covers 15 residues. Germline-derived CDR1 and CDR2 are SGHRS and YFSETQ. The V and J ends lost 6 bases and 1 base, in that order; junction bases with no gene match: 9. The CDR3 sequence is CASTLGSSGQETQYF. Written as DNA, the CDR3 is TGCGCCAGCACTCTGGGGTCTAGCGGCCAAGAGACCCAGTACTTC.